This entry is about one TCR beta chain. The target antigen is unknown. This specimen comes from a study of cytomegalovirus exposure and HLA in healthy donors. Study observations and caveats: Later on, an analysis tied under 20,000 TCR beta sequences to HLA alleles at 0.05 false discovery rate.

It was with 60 Vbeta and 13 Jbeta primers that the PCR ran. TCRdb's copy holds only in-frame clones and misses some; the assay was immunoSEQ multiplex PCR. Counted here are about 100,000 clones, around three quarters occurring once; the ten biggest clones make up 3% to 4.5%. Donors counted as nominally healthy when sampled, yet unrecorded immune exposures were likely. CDR3 length equals 17 residues. V was shortened by 0 bases and J by 0 bases, with 15 bases between the two germline ends. CDR1 is MNHNS, CDR2 SASEGT, per germline. The sequence derives from a woman aged 45-59 years in good health and CMV-seropositive. This rearrangement joins TRBV6-1 to TRBJ2-7; tentative D call: TRBD2 (6 bases). The specimen was PBMCs. In DNA, the CDR3 is TGTGCCAGCAGTGAAGCGATGGGACTCCGAAGCTCCTACGAGCAGTACTTC. This gives the protein CASSEAMGLRSSYEQYF.